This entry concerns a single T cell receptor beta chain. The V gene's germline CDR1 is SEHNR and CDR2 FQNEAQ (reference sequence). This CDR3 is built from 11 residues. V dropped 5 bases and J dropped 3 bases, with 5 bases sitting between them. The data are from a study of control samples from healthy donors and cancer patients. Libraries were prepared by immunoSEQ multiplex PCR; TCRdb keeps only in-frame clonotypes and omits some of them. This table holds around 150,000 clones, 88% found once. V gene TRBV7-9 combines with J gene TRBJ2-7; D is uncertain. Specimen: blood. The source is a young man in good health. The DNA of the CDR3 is TGTGCCAGCAGCCAGGACTACGAGCAGTACTTC. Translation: CASSQDYEQYF.